This TCR beta chain derives from a study of early stage breast cancer tumors. With regard to this clone: The antigen is undetermined.

V gave up 2 bases and J gave up 3 bases, with 5 bases separating them. Germline lookup yields CDR1 SGHAT and CDR2 FQDESV (reference sequence). The CDR3 is 12 amino acids. Whole-study findings and limits: In 14 of 16 patients, blood comparison separated tumor from normal breast.

Each sample had two DNA replicates, approximately 0.5 ug blood or around 1.4 ug tissue. Profiling relied on immunoSEQ multiplex PCR, and the TCRdb table lists in-frame clones only, not all of them. This sample has around 28,000 clones, with roughly 77% found just once. Sequencing was done on a sample of breast tumor tissue. The chain recombines TRBV11-1 with TRBJ2-7; D is unclear. This sequence originates from a person in their twenties or thirties with breast cancer. The chain's CDR3 is CASSLYSYEQYF. For the CDR3, the DNA is TGTGCCAGCAGCTTATACAGCTACGAGCAGTACTTC.